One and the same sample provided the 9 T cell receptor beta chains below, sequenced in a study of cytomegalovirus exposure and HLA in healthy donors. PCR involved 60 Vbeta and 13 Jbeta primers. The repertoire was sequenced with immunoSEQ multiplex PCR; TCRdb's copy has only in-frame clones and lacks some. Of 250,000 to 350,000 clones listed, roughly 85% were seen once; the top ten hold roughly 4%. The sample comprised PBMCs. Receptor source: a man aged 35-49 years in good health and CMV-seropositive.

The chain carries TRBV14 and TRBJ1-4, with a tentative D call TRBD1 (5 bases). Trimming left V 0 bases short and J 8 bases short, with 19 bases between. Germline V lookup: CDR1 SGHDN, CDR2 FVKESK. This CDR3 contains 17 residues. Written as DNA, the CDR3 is TGTGCCAGCAGCCAAGAAGGGTTCAGCAGGGTGGACGAAAAACTGTTTTTT. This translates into CASSQEGFSRVDEKLFF.

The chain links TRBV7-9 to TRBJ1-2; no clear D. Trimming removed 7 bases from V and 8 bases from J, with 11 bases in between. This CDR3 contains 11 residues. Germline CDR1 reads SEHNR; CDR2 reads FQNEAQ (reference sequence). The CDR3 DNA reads TGTGCCAGCACTCGCGGTTACGGCTACACCTTC. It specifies CASTRGYGYTF.

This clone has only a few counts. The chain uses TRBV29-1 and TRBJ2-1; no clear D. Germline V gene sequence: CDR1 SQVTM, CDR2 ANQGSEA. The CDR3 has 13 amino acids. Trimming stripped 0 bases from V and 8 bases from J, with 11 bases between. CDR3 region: CSVEEIAEHEQFF. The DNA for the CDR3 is TGCAGCGTTGAAGAGATAGCTGAGCATGAGCAGTTCTTC.

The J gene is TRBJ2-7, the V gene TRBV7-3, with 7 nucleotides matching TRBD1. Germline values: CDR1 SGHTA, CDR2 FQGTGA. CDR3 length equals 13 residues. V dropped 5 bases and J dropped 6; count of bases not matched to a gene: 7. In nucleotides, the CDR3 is TGTGCCAGCAGCCCCCGACAGGGAAGCGAGCAGTACTTC. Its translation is CASSPRQGSEQYF.

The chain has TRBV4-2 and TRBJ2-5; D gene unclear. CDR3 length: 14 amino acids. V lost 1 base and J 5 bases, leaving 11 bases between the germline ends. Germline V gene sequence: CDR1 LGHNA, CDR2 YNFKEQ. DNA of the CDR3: TGTGCCAGCAGCCAAGGAGTCTCTAGGGAGACCCAGTACTTC. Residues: CASSQGVSRETQYF.

CDR3 amino acids: CASSQVRGNSPLHF. In DNA form, the CDR3 reads TGTGCCAGCAGCCAAGTAAGGGGAAATTCACCCCTCCACTTT. The chain links TRBV4-2 to TRBJ1-6; the D gene is possibly TRBD1 (5 bases). Germline V gives CDR1 LGHNA, CDR2 YNFKEQ. Trimming took off 1 base at V and 7 bases at J, with 8 bases between the two ends. The CDR3 is made up of 14 amino acids.

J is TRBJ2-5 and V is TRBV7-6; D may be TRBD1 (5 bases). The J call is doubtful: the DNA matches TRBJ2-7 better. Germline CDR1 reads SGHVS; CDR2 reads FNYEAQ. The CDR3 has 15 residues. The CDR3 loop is CASSLRDSNSYEQYF. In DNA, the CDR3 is TGTGCCAGCAGCTTACGAGACAGTAACTCCTACGAGCAGTACTTC.

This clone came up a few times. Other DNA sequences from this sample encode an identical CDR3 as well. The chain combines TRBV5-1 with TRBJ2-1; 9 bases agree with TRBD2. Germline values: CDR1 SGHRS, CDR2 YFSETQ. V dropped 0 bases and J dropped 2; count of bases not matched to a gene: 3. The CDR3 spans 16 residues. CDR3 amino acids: CASSLGLAVTYNEQFF. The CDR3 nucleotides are TGCGCCAGCAGCTTGGGACTAGCGGTGACCTACAATGAGCAGTTCTTC.

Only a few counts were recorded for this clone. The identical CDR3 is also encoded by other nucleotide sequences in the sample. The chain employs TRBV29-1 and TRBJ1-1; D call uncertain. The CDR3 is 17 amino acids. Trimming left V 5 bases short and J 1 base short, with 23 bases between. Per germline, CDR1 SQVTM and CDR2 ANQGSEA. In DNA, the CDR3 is TGCAGCGTTTTTACAAGTGGAGAACGGCATACGAACACTGAAGCTTTCTTT. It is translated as CSVFTSGERHTNTEAFF.